The clone carrying this T cell receptor (beta chain) showed up just once. The table came from immunoSEQ multiplex PCR; TCRdb's copy has only in-frame clones and leaves some out. Altogether tens of thousands of clones are present, roughly 84% being singletons, with the ten largest covering more than 4%. This entry belongs to a study of chemoradiotherapy in HPV16-positive cancers. The sample in question was blood, obtained from a patient who underwent chemoradiotherapy. This sequence was found in a human donor with HPV-associated anogenital cancer.

The CDR3 loop reads CASSYSGAGARQPQHF. The CDR3 DNA sequence: TGTGCCAGCAGTTACTCGGGCGCGGGGGCCCGGCAGCCCCAGCATTTT. J is TRBJ1-5 and V is TRBV6-5; a possible D gene is TRBD1 (6 bases). The ends were cut back, 0 bases at V and 7 bases at J, with 16 bases in the middle. The CDR3 consists of 16 residues. Germline V gene sequence: CDR1 MNHEY, CDR2 SVGAGI.